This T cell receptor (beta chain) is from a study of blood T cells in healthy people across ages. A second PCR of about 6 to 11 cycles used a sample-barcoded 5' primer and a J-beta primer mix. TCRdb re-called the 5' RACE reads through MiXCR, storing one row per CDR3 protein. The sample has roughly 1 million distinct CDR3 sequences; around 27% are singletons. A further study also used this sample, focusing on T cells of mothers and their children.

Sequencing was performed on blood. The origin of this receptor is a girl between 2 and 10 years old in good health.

The CDR3 region has the DNA TGCAGTGCTCCGAATGAACTCACAGATACGCAGTATTTT. Protein: CSAPNELTDTQYF. The chain links TRBV20-1 to TRBJ2-3; no clear D. Germline CDR1 DFQATT, CDR2 SNEGSKA (reference sequence). This CDR3 contains 13 residues. Trimming shortened V by 5 bases and J by 2 bases, and 11 bases separated the two germline ends.